Listed below are T cell receptor beta chains from one sample, sequenced in a study of shared clonotypes between healthy human individuals. The data were produced by immunoSEQ multiplex PCR, yet TCRdb's version contains in-frame clones alone and is incomplete. This sample yields roughly 2,500,000 clones, of which roughly 93% are seen a single time; about 0.38% belongs to the top ten. The specimen was naive CD4+ T cells from PBMCs. Every receptor here comes from a man younger than 30 in good health. Some clones in this sample may be carry-over from other donors' samples. The CDR3 runs from the conserved cysteine through the conserved F or W. The order of the fields is D gene, J gene, clone size, V gene, CDR3 DNA, CDR3 protein. The D gene is left open where the match is weak. Rows give clone size only sometimes, using once, few, many, or a class for an expanded clone.

d_call: TRBD1; j_call: TRBJ2-7; clone_size: -; v_call: TRBV19; cdr3_nt: TGTGCCAGTAGTACGGACAGGTACTACGAGCAGTACTTC; cdr3_aa: CASSTDRYYEQYF
d_call: -; j_call: TRBJ2-6; clone_size: -; v_call: TRBV6-5; cdr3_nt: TGTGCCAGCAGTTACGTTGGGGTTGGGGCCAACGTCCTGACTTTC; cdr3_aa: CASSYVGVGANVLTF
d_call: -; j_call: TRBJ1-4; clone_size: -; v_call: TRBV7-6; cdr3_nt: TGTGCCAGCAGCTCCCGGGCGCGGGCGGCTAATGAAAAACTGTTTTTT; cdr3_aa: CASSSRARAANEKLFF
d_call: -; j_call: TRBJ1-1; clone_size: -; v_call: TRBV6-1; cdr3_nt: TGTGCCAGCAGTGAATATATAGAACCTGAAGCTTTCTTT; cdr3_aa: CASSEYIEPEAFF
d_call: TRBD1; j_call: TRBJ2-4; clone_size: -; v_call: TRBV4-1; cdr3_nt: TGCGCCAGCAGCCATGCCGGGACAGGGAATAGGCGAGCCAAAAACATTCAGTACTTC; cdr3_aa: CASSHAGTGNRRAKNIQYF
d_call: -; j_call: TRBJ2-1; clone_size: -; v_call: TRBV7-2; cdr3_nt: TGTGCCAGCAGCTTATCTAGCTTTAGTTACAATGAGCAGTTCTTC; cdr3_aa: CASSLSSFSYNEQFF
d_call: -; j_call: TRBJ2-2; clone_size: -; v_call: TRBV25-1; cdr3_nt: TGTGCCAGCAGTCCCCGGGCCAACACCGGGGAGCTGTTTTTT; cdr3_aa: CASSPRANTGELFF
d_call: -; j_call: TRBJ2-7; clone_size: -; v_call: TRBV28; cdr3_nt: TGTGCCAGCAGGCCATCAGGGGTCTACGAGCAGTACTTC; cdr3_aa: CASRPSGVYEQYF
d_call: TRBD2; j_call: TRBJ2-3; clone_size: -; v_call: TRBV4-1; cdr3_nt: TGCGCCAGCAGTCCACCCTGGCGGGAGGGCCAGGGGCGAAAAGATACGCAGTATTTT; cdr3_aa: CASSPPWREGQGRKDTQYF
d_call: -; j_call: TRBJ1-3; clone_size: -; v_call: TRBV5-1; cdr3_nt: TGCGCCAGCAGCGCAGATCTACTTTCCTCTGGAAACACCATATATTTT; cdr3_aa: CASSADLLSSGNTIYF
d_call: -; j_call: TRBJ2-1; clone_size: -; v_call: TRBV21-1; cdr3_nt: TGTGCCAGCAGCATAAGGTTAGAGGTGAGCGATGAGCAGTTCTTC; cdr3_aa: CASSIRLEVSDEQFF
d_call: -; j_call: TRBJ2-6; clone_size: -; v_call: TRBV10-1; cdr3_nt: TGCGCCAGCTCAGGGGTCGGCGGGGCCAACGTCCTGACTTTC; cdr3_aa: CASSGVGGANVLTF
d_call: -; j_call: TRBJ1-5; clone_size: -; v_call: TRBV6-1; cdr3_nt: TGTGCCAGCAGTGACCTGTCCCGGACAGTCAGCAATCAGCCCCAGCATTTT; cdr3_aa: CASSDLSRTVSNQPQHF
d_call: -; j_call: TRBJ1-1; clone_size: few; v_call: TRBV6-1; cdr3_nt: TGTGCCAGCATCTCCGGCAGTAACGCTTTCTTT; cdr3_aa: CASISGSNAFF
d_call: -; j_call: TRBJ1-3; clone_size: few; v_call: TRBV5-1; cdr3_nt: TGCGCCAGCAGCTCTAAAGGGGAGGGAAACACCATATATTTT; cdr3_aa: CASSSKGEGNTIYF
d_call: -; j_call: TRBJ1-5; clone_size: -; v_call: TRBV30; cdr3_nt: TGTGCCTGGAGTCCTTCACAGGGATTTCAGCCCCAGCATTTT; cdr3_aa: CAWSPSQGFQPQHF
d_call: -; j_call: TRBJ1-3; clone_size: few; v_call: TRBV2; cdr3_nt: TGTGCCAGCAGTGTGGGGCCGGGAAACACCATATATTTT; cdr3_aa: CASSVGPGNTIYF
d_call: TRBD2; j_call: TRBJ2-5; clone_size: -; v_call: TRBV5-6; cdr3_nt: TGTGCCAGCAGCCCCAGGGCTAGCGGGAGAGCCCTCCAAGAGACCCAGTACTTC; cdr3_aa: CASSPRASGRALQETQYF
d_call: -; j_call: TRBJ2-5; clone_size: -; v_call: TRBV6-5; cdr3_nt: TGTGCCAGCAGTTACTCCGGGGGCAGCCAAGAGACCCAGTACTTC; cdr3_aa: CASSYSGGSQETQYF
d_call: TRBD1; j_call: TRBJ2-5; clone_size: -; v_call: TRBV9; cdr3_nt: TGTGCCAGCAGCGTATCCCCCACAGGGGACGAGACCCAGTACTTC; cdr3_aa: CASSVSPTGDETQYF
d_call: TRBD1; j_call: TRBJ1-5; clone_size: few; v_call: TRBV5-1; cdr3_nt: TGCGCCAGCAGCCCGGGACAGGGGGAACAGCCCCAGCATTTT; cdr3_aa: CASSPGQGEQPQHF
d_call: -; j_call: TRBJ2-7; clone_size: -; v_call: TRBV5-1; cdr3_nt: TGCGCCAGCAGCATGGAGGCAGTCTACGAGCAGTACTTC; cdr3_aa: CASSMEAVYEQYF
d_call: -; j_call: TRBJ1-1; clone_size: -; v_call: TRBV7-3; cdr3_nt: TGTGCCAGCAGCTTACGTGAAGGGGGAAAGACTGAAGCTTTCTTT; cdr3_aa: CASSLREGGKTEAFF
d_call: -; j_call: TRBJ2-5; clone_size: -; v_call: TRBV29-1; cdr3_nt: TGCAGCGTTGAAGGGATCCTTACAAAGGAGACCCAGTACTTC; cdr3_aa: CSVEGILTKETQYF
d_call: TRBD2; j_call: TRBJ2-1; clone_size: -; v_call: TRBV7-6; cdr3_nt: TGTGCCAGCAGCTTAGCGCTGGGCGGGAGGACGCTTGAGCAGTTCTTC; cdr3_aa: CASSLALGGRTLEQFF
d_call: -; j_call: TRBJ2-1; clone_size: -; v_call: TRBV28; cdr3_nt: TGTGCCAGCAGTTTTAGGGGCTCCTACAATGAGCAGTTCTTC; cdr3_aa: CASSFRGSYNEQFF
d_call: -; j_call: TRBJ2-7; clone_size: -; v_call: TRBV5-1; cdr3_nt: TGCGCCAGCAGCTTGGGCTATACCTCCTACGAGCAGTACTTC; cdr3_aa: CASSLGYTSYEQYF
d_call: -; j_call: TRBJ2-2; clone_size: -; v_call: TRBV7-9; cdr3_nt: TGTGCCAGCAGCCTCAGCACCGGGGAGCTGTTTTTT; cdr3_aa: CASSLSTGELFF
d_call: TRBD2; j_call: TRBJ2-1; clone_size: -; v_call: TRBV10-3; cdr3_nt: TGTGCCATCAGTGAGATGTTAGCGGGAGAAAATGAGCAGTTCTTC; cdr3_aa: CAISEMLAGENEQFF
d_call: -; j_call: TRBJ2-5; clone_size: -; v_call: TRBV11-2; cdr3_nt: TGTGCCAGCAGCTCGGGACTCAAAGAGACCCAGTACTTC; cdr3_aa: CASSSGLKETQYF
d_call: TRBD1; j_call: TRBJ1-1; clone_size: -; v_call: TRBV2; cdr3_nt: TGTGCCAGCAGCCTACGGGACAGGAACACTGAAGCTTTCTTT; cdr3_aa: CASSLRDRNTEAFF
d_call: TRBD1; j_call: TRBJ1-2; clone_size: -; v_call: TRBV28; cdr3_nt: TGTGCCACCTACTGGACAGGGTTTGTCTATGGCTACACCTTC; cdr3_aa: CATYWTGFVYGYTF
d_call: -; j_call: TRBJ1-2; clone_size: -; v_call: TRBV7-8; cdr3_nt: TGTGCCAGCAGCGCGCCCGCCAGACCAGCTAACTATGGCTACACCTTC; cdr3_aa: CASSAPARPANYGYTF
d_call: -; j_call: TRBJ1-1; clone_size: -; v_call: TRBV6-1; cdr3_nt: TGTGCCAGCAGTGTTGAGGGGAACACTGAAGCTTTCTTT; cdr3_aa: CASSVEGNTEAFF
d_call: TRBD2; j_call: TRBJ2-1; clone_size: -; v_call: TRBV4-1; cdr3_nt: TGCGCCAGCAGCCCATCCGGGCTAGCGGGACCATCTTACAATGAGCAGTTCTTC; cdr3_aa: CASSPSGLAGPSYNEQFF
d_call: -; j_call: TRBJ2-7; clone_size: -; v_call: TRBV10-3; cdr3_nt: TGTGCCATCGGGGGGGCAGGGGCCTCCTACGAGCAGTACTTC; cdr3_aa: CAIGGAGASYEQYF
d_call: -; j_call: TRBJ1-1; clone_size: -; v_call: TRBV19; cdr3_nt: TGTGCCAGTAGTATAGTTCCGGAGAACACTGAAGCTTTCTTT; cdr3_aa: CASSIVPENTEAFF
d_call: -; j_call: TRBJ2-1; clone_size: -; v_call: TRBV6-6; cdr3_nt: TGTGCCAGCAGACCCACGCTAGTTTGGGGGGAGCAGTTCTTC; cdr3_aa: CASRPTLVWGEQFF
d_call: TRBD2; j_call: TRBJ2-5; clone_size: -; v_call: TRBV5-1; cdr3_nt: TGCGCCAGCAGCTCGGGACTAGATCGTGAGACCCAGTACTTC; cdr3_aa: CASSSGLDRETQYF
d_call: TRBD1; j_call: TRBJ2-3; clone_size: -; v_call: TRBV6-1; cdr3_nt: TGTGCCAGCAGTGCCGGACAGGGGGCAGATACGCAGTATTTT; cdr3_aa: CASSAGQGADTQYF
d_call: TRBD1; j_call: TRBJ1-2; clone_size: -; v_call: TRBV25-1; cdr3_nt: TGTGCCAGCAGTTCCCCGGAGGACAGGGGTTACTATGGCTACACCTTC; cdr3_aa: CASSSPEDRGYYGYTF
d_call: -; j_call: TRBJ2-2; clone_size: few; v_call: TRBV19; cdr3_nt: TGTGCCACTGTAGGGGCGGCGCCCACCGGGGAGCTGTTTTTT; cdr3_aa: CATVGAAPTGELFF
d_call: -; j_call: TRBJ2-7; clone_size: -; v_call: TRBV14; cdr3_nt: TGTGCCAGCAGCCAAGATCGATACGAGCAGTACTTC; cdr3_aa: CASSQDRYEQYF
d_call: TRBD2; j_call: TRBJ2-1; clone_size: -; v_call: TRBV10-3; cdr3_nt: TGTGCCATCTCAAGAGAGACGGGAGGGCCGTACAATGAGCAGTTCTTC; cdr3_aa: CAISRETGGPYNEQFF
d_call: -; j_call: TRBJ1-4; clone_size: -; v_call: TRBV28; cdr3_nt: TGTGCCAGCAGTTTAGGGGGTCCTAATGAAAAACTGTTTTTT; cdr3_aa: CASSLGGPNEKLFF
d_call: -; j_call: TRBJ1-5; clone_size: -; v_call: TRBV23-1; cdr3_nt: TGCGCCAGCAGTCAATCTCGGGGACACTTCAATCAGCCCCAGCATTTT; cdr3_aa: CASSQSRGHFNQPQHF
d_call: TRBD1; j_call: TRBJ2-2; clone_size: few; v_call: TRBV10-3; cdr3_nt: TGTGCCATCAGTGAGACCCGGACAGGGAACACCGGGGAGCTGTTTTTT; cdr3_aa: CAISETRTGNTGELFF
d_call: -; j_call: TRBJ2-1; clone_size: -; v_call: TRBV5-1; cdr3_nt: TGCGCCAGCAGCTTAGAGGGTTTCTTATACAATGAGCAGTTCTTC; cdr3_aa: CASSLEGFLYNEQFF
d_call: -; j_call: TRBJ2-3; clone_size: -; v_call: TRBV7-3; cdr3_nt: TGTGCCAGCAGCTTCCCCGATAGGGTAGCACCCACAGATACGCAGTATTTT; cdr3_aa: CASSFPDRVAPTDTQYF
d_call: -; j_call: TRBJ2-7; clone_size: -; v_call: TRBV5-4; cdr3_nt: TGTGCCAGCAGCTCGATGGGTTGGGCCTACGAGCAGTACTTC; cdr3_aa: CASSSMGWAYEQYF
d_call: TRBD1; j_call: TRBJ2-2; clone_size: -; v_call: TRBV11-3; cdr3_nt: TGTGCCAGCAGCTTGGGACAGGGAAGGACCGGGGAGCTGTTTTTT; cdr3_aa: CASSLGQGRTGELFF
d_call: TRBD1; j_call: TRBJ1-1; clone_size: -; v_call: TRBV6-5; cdr3_nt: TGTGCCAGCAGTTTACAGGGGGCCGCCACTGAAGCTTTCTTT; cdr3_aa: CASSLQGAATEAFF
d_call: -; j_call: TRBJ2-3; clone_size: -; v_call: TRBV6-1; cdr3_nt: TGTGCCAGCAGCCGCTCAGATACGCAGTATTTT; cdr3_aa: CASSRSDTQYF
d_call: -; j_call: TRBJ2-7; clone_size: -; v_call: TRBV27; cdr3_nt: TGTGCCAGCAGTTTTGGACCATACGAGCAGTACTTC; cdr3_aa: CASSFGPYEQYF